Listed below are T cell receptor beta chains from one sample, sequenced in a study of T cells in Graves' hyperthyroidism and ophthalmopathy. TCRdb passed the multiplex PCR reads through MiXCR, listing each CDR3 protein once. The repertoire holds some 650,000 distinct CDR3 sequences, with around 16% as singletons. Source material: blood. The origin of the receptors is a woman aged 40 to 50 with Graves' ophthalmopathy. CDR3s include the opening cysteine and the closing phenylalanine or tryptophan. The D gene is left open where the match is weak. Only part of the rows carry a size: once, few, many, or a class if the clone is expanded.

D: NA
V: TRBV12-3/TRBV12-4
J: TRBJ1-5
size: few
CDR3: CASSSRNQPQHF
DNA: TGTGCCAGCAGTTCGAGAAATCAGCCCCAGCATTTT

D: TRBD2
V: TRBV6-1
J: TRBJ2-3
size: NA
CDR3: CASSDGGRGTDTQYF
DNA: TGTGCCAGCAGCGACGGGGGGAGGGGCACAGATACGCAGTATTTT

D: TRBD2
V: TRBV3-1
J: TRBJ2-3
size: many
CDR3: CASSHALAGGPIDTQYF
DNA: TGTGCCAGCAGCCACGCTCTAGCGGGAGGGCCGATAGATACGCAGTATTTT

D: TRBD1
V: TRBV30
J: TRBJ2-7
size: many
CDR3: CAWQGQGTDEQYF
DNA: TGTGCCTGGCAGGGACAGGGTACGGACGAGCAGTACTTC

D: TRBD1
V: TRBV6-2/TRBV6-3
J: TRBJ2-3
size: few
CDR3: CASSSARRDRGTDTQYF
DNA: TGTGCCAGCAGTTCCGCAAGAAGAGACAGGGGTACAGATACGCAGTATTTT

D: NA
V: TRBV19
J: TRBJ1-5
size: NA
CDR3: CASGPVRGQPQHF
DNA: TGTGCCAGCGGACCCGTCCGGGGTCAGCCCCAGCATTTT

D: NA
V: TRBV6-4
J: TRBJ2-1
size: many
CDR3: CASSDSANNEQFF
DNA: TGTGCCAGCAGTGACTCGGCAAACAATGAGCAGTTCTTC

D: NA
V: TRBV20-1
J: TRBJ2-5
size: many
CDR3: CSASKTGNLMHF
DNA: TGCAGTGCTAGTAAGACCGGCAACCTAATGCACTTC

D: NA
V: TRBV5-1
J: TRBJ1-1
size: few
CDR3: CASSLGGGGEKNTEAFF
DNA: TGCGCCAGCAGCTTGGGGGGAGGGGGGGAAAAGAACACTGAAGCTTTCTTT

D: TRBD2
V: TRBV10-3
J: TRBJ2-1
size: once
CDR3: CAIRTSDSYNEQFF
DNA: TGTGCCATCAGAACTAGCGATTCCTACAATGAGCAGTTCTTC

D: NA
V: TRBV3-1
J: TRBJ2-3
size: many
CDR3: CASSLPRMGTQYF
DNA: TGTGCCAGCAGCCTCCCGAGAATGGGTACGCAGTATTTT

D: TRBD1
V: TRBV20-1
J: TRBJ1-1
size: NA
CDR3: CSAQTGWATEAFF
DNA: TGCAGTGCCCAGACAGGGTGGGCCACTGAAGCTTTCTTT

D: TRBD1
V: TRBV2
J: TRBJ1-6
size: many
CDR3: CASRVGQGSSPLHF
DNA: TGTGCCAGCAGGGTAGGACAGGGAAGTTCACCCCTCCACTTT

D: TRBD2
V: TRBV6-1
J: TRBJ2-2
size: many
CDR3: CASSPGLAGSTGELFF
DNA: TGTGCCAGCAGTCCCGGCCTAGCGGGGTCCACCGGGGAGCTGTTTTTT

D: TRBD2
V: TRBV6-1
J: TRBJ2-5
size: NA
CDR3: CASSPSGSGGETQYF
DNA: TGTGCCAGCAGTCCTAGCGGGAGCGGTGGAGAGACCCAGTACTTC

D: NA
V: TRBV5-1
J: TRBJ2-5
size: NA
CDR3: CASTYNQGNQETQYF
DNA: TGCGCCAGCACTTACAATCAGGGGAACCAAGAGACCCAGTACTTC

D: NA
V: TRBV19
J: TRBJ2-1
size: NA
CDR3: CAVGPPSSYNEQFF
DNA: TGTGCCGTGGGCCCCCCGAGCTCCTACAATGAGCAGTTCTTC

D: NA
V: TRBV7-6
J: TRBJ2-7
size: NA
CDR3: CASSLGGDPRPYEQYF
DNA: TGTGCCAGCAGCTTAGGAGGGGACCCCAGGCCCTACGAGCAGTACTTC

D: NA
V: TRBV4-1
J: TRBJ1-1
size: NA
CDR3: CASSQYGENTEAFF
DNA: TGCGCCAGCAGCCAATACGGGGAGAACACTGAAGCTTTCTTT

D: TRBD1
V: TRBV27
J: TRBJ2-3
size: many
CDR3: CASSLWGQASTDTQYF
DNA: TGTGCCAGCAGTTTATGGGGACAGGCGAGCACAGATACGCAGTATTTT

D: NA
V: TRBV4-1
J: TRBJ2-7
size: once
CDR3: CASSQGGPQYF
DNA: TGCGCCAGCAGCCAAGGGGGACCGCAGTACTTC

D: TRBD1
V: TRBV15
J: TRBJ2-6
size: many
CDR3: CATSTSGQGYSGANVLTF
DNA: TGTGCCACCAGCACATCGGGACAGGGGTACTCTGGGGCCAACGTCCTGACTTTC

D: TRBD1
V: TRBV30
J: TRBJ2-2
size: NA
CDR3: CAWSGQGAGELFF
DNA: TGTGCCTGGAGTGGACAGGGGGCCGGGGAGCTGTTTTTT

D: NA
V: TRBV30
J: TRBJ1-1
size: many
CDR3: CAWSTRTNTEAFF
DNA: TGTGCCTGGAGTACCAGGACAAACACTGAAGCTTTCTTT

D: NA
V: TRBV2
J: TRBJ1-3
size: NA
CDR3: CASCAGSGNTIYF
DNA: TGTGCCAGCTGCGCAGGGTCTGGAAACACCATATATTTT

D: NA
V: TRBV7-3
J: TRBJ2-5
size: NA
CDR3: CASSSQGGGAETQYF
DNA: TGTGCCAGCAGCTCCCAGGGGGGGGGTGCAGAGACCCAGTACTTC

D: NA
V: TRBV3-1
J: TRBJ1-2
size: many
CDR3: CASSQEGRMNYTF
DNA: TGTGCCAGCAGCCAAGAGGGCAGGATGAACTACACCTTC

D: NA
V: TRBV7-9
J: TRBJ1-2
size: NA
CDR3: CATRVDYRYTF
DNA: TGTGCCACTAGGGTCGACTATCGCTACACCTTC

D: NA
V: TRBV19
J: TRBJ2-2
size: once
CDR3: CASSMDKAGELFF
DNA: TGTGCCAGTAGTATGGATAAAGCCGGGGAGCTGTTTTTT

D: NA
V: TRBV29-1
J: TRBJ1-1
size: NA
CDR3: CSASTLNTEAFF
DNA: TGCAGCGCTTCGACCCTGAACACTGAAGCTTTCTTT

D: TRBD1
V: TRBV12-3/TRBV12-4
J: TRBJ2-7
size: few
CDR3: CASSLWGQGYEQYF
DNA: TGTGCCAGCAGTTTATGGGGACAGGGCTACGAGCAGTACTTC

D: NA
V: TRBV6-1
J: TRBJ1-5
size: many
CDR3: CASSVGFAAEPQHF
DNA: TGTGCCAGCAGTGTGGGGTTTGCGGCAGAGCCCCAGCATTTT

D: NA
V: TRBV6-5
J: TRBJ2-3
size: many
CDR3: CASSYFPSPTDTQYF
DNA: TGTGCCAGCAGTTACTTCCCGTCCCCCACAGATACGCAGTATTTT

D: TRBD1
V: TRBV4-1
J: TRBJ2-1
size: few
CDR3: CASSNTRDSSYNEQFF
DNA: TGCGCCAGCAGCAATACTCGGGACAGCTCCTACAATGAGCAGTTCTTC

D: NA
V: TRBV28
J: TRBJ2-3
size: few
CDR3: CASSPPPAVLGAQYF
DNA: TGTGCCAGCAGCCCCCCCCCGGCCGTCCTGGGGGCGCAGTATTTT

D: NA
V: TRBV28
J: TRBJ2-7
size: many
CDR3: CASSPTLYEQYF
DNA: TGTGCCAGCAGCCCGACACTCTACGAGCAGTACTTC